These T cell receptor beta chains were read from a single sample in a study of OX40 agonist ivuxolimab in advanced cancers. This table comes from immunoSEQ multiplex PCR, and its TCRdb copy is limited to in-frame clones, with some not included. Counted here are roughly 35,000 clones, 86% occurring once; the ten biggest clones make up roughly 2.3%. The specimen comprised CD4+ or CD8+ T cells sorted from blood, sampled in a trial of the OX40 agonist ivuxolimab. These receptor sequences come from an adult with an advanced solid tumor such as melanoma, head and neck, liver or kidney cancer. The CDR3 runs from the conserved cysteine through the conserved F or W. A D gene is named only where the DNA matches it firmly. A clone size is listed for some rows: how often the clone was seen (once, few, many), or a class if it is expanded.

clone_size	d_call	v_call	j_call	cdr3_nt	cdr3_aa
-	TRBD1	TRBV6-6	TRBJ1-5	TGTGCCAGCAGTAGAGACAGGGGTCGAAATCAGCCCCAGCATTTT	CASSRDRGRNQPQHF
-	-	TRBV6-1	TRBJ2-2	TGTGCCAGCAGCCGTTCTGGAGGCACCGGGGAGCTGTTTTTT	CASSRSGGTGELFF
-	-	TRBV30	TRBJ2-7	TGTGCCTGGAGTGTACTCCACTACGAGCAGTACTTC	CAWSVLHYEQYF
once	-	TRBV18	TRBJ1-1	TGTGCCAGCTCACCTGGGGAGAACACTGAAGCTTTCTTT	CASSPGENTEAFF
-	-	TRBV11-2	TRBJ2-7	TGTGCCAGCAGCTTAGGGGCAGGGGCAACCTACGAGCAGTACTTC	CASSLGAGATYEQYF
-	-	TRBV4-3	TRBJ2-3	TGCGCCAGCAGCCAAGAATGGGGGGGCACAGATACGCAGTATTTT	CASSQEWGGTDTQYF
once	-	TRBV5-6	TRBJ2-7	TGTGCCAGCAGCTTGGAGGTAGCGCAATCCTACGAGCAGTACTTC	CASSLEVAQSYEQYF
once	TRBD2	TRBV7-7	TRBJ2-1	TGTGCTAGCAGCTTTGGACTAGCGGGAAATGAGCAGTTCTTC	CASSFGLAGNEQFF
-	-	TRBV9	TRBJ2-2	TGTGCCAGCAGCGTTAAGTCCGCGAACACCGGGGAGCTGTTTTTT	CASSVKSANTGELFF
-	-	TRBV5-1	TRBJ2-1	TGCGCCAGCAGCTTGGAAATCGGCCGGACCCCCAATGAGCAGTTCTTC	CASSLEIGRTPNEQFF
-	TRBD1	TRBV6-5	TRBJ2-7	TGTGCCAGCAGTTCCCCGGACAGGGACTCCTACGAGCAGTACTTC	CASSSPDRDSYEQYF
-	-	TRBV10-3	TRBJ1-6	TGTGCCATCAGGGATTCCTATAATTCACCCCTCCACTTT	CAIRDSYNSPLHF
few	TRBD1	TRBV2	TRBJ1-1	TGTGCCAGCAGTGAAGCTCAGTTGGACAGGGGATCAGCTTTCTTT	CASSEAQLDRGSAFF
-	-	TRBV9	TRBJ2-5	TGTGCCAGCAGCGATGGGCCAGGGGAAGAGACCCAGTACTTC	CASSDGPGEETQYF
-	-	TRBV5-8	TRBJ2-7	TGTGCCAGCAGCTTGGGACAGTTCTACGAGCAGTACTTC	CASSLGQFYEQYF
-	-	TRBV4-2	TRBJ2-7	TGTGCCAGCAGCTTGGGGAGCCCCTCCTACGAGCAGTACTTC	CASSLGSPSYEQYF
few	TRBD1	TRBV7-9	TRBJ1-2	TGTGCCAGCAGCTTAACAGGACAGGTTGTTGGCTACACCTTC	CASSLTGQVVGYTF
-	-	TRBV19	TRBJ1-1	TGTGCCAGTAGCCGACGGGAAAAGAACACTGAAGCTTTCTTT	CASSRREKNTEAFF
-	-	TRBV7-2	TRBJ1-3	TGTGCCAGCAGCAACAGGGTTGGGGATGGAAACACCATATATTTT	CASSNRVGDGNTIYF
-	TRBD1	TRBV7-3	TRBJ1-5	TGTGCCAGCAGCTACCGACAGGGGAACGGGCACAATCAGCCCCAGCATTTT	CASSYRQGNGHNQPQHF
-	-	TRBV5-6	TRBJ1-2	TGTGCCAGCAGCTCCGATGGGGGGGGCTACACCTTC	CASSSDGGGYTF